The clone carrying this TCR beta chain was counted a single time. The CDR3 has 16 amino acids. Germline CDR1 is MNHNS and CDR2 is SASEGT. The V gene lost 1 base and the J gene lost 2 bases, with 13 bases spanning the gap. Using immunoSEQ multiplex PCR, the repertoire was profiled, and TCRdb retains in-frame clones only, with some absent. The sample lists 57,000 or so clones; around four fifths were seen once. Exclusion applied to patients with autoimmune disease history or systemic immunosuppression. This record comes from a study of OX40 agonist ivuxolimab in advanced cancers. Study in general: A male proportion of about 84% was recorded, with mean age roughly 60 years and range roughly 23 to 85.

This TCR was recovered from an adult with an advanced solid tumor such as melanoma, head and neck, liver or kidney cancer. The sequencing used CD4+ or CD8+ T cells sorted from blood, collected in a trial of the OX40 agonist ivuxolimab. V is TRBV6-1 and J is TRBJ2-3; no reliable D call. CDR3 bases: TGTGCCAGCAGTGAAGTCGGCAAAAGGACCACAGATACGCAGTATTTT. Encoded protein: CASSEVGKRTTDTQYF.